These 2 T cell receptor beta chains share one sample of origin, sequenced in a study of cytotoxic CD8 clonotypes in ibrutinib-treated CLL. The data were produced by immunoSEQ multiplex PCR, yet TCRdb's version contains in-frame clones alone and is incomplete. In the table there are a few hundred thousand clones, around four fifths of which are singletons. The sample in question was PBMCs, obtained before ibrutinib treatment. The receptor set was obtained from a human donor with chronic lymphocytic leukemia.

V usage is TRBV27 and J usage is TRBJ2-2, with D unresolved. CDR1 is MNHEY, CDR2 SMNVEV, per germline (reference sequence). The CDR3 is 15 amino acids. V lost 2 bases and J lost 4, with 11 bases in between. The CDR3 reads CASSLLVSGTGELFF. The CDR3 DNA is TGTGCCAGCAGTTTACTTGTGTCGGGCACCGGGGAGCTGTTTTTT.

V gene TRBV11-3 combines with J gene TRBJ2-2, with 8 bases that match TRBD2. Germline loops: CDR1 SGHNT, CDR2 YENEEA. The trim removed 1 base at V and 3 bases at J, leaving 7 bases unmatched. This CDR3 is built from 17 residues. The CDR3 sequence is CASSLAGGPVDTGELFF. CDR3 nucleotides: TGTGCCAGCAGCTTAGCGGGAGGGCCTGTTGACACCGGGGAGCTGTTTTTT.